This entry concerns a single T cell receptor (beta chain). The record originates from a study of blood T cell repertoires in COVID-19. The wider study: The United States, Italy and Spain provided the acute and convalescent COVID-19 samples. Sample material is recorded as cDNA or gDNA derived from T cells, B-cell-depleted T cells, or PBMCs.

Germline values: CDR1 MNHEY, CDR2 SVGAGI. Trimming removed 6 bases from V and 8 bases from J, with 16 bases in between. The CDR3 runs to 13 residues. Some clones are missing from TCRdb's copy, which holds only in-frame ones; the method was immunoSEQ multiplex PCR. The sample lists about 210,000 clones, about four fifths occurring once. Sequenced sample: peripheral blood. The sequence was collected from a woman in her 40s with acute or convalescent COVID-19. The chain links TRBV6-5 to TRBJ1-2; D may be TRBD1 (6 bases). The CDR3 loop reads CASRTSGVRGYTF. As DNA, the CDR3 is TGTGCCAGCAGAACCTCAGGGGTCCGGGGCTACACCTTC.